Presented here are 15 T cell receptor beta chains from one specimen sequenced in a study of blood T cell repertoires in COVID-19. Clones were sequenced by immunoSEQ multiplex PCR, and TCRdb holds only the in-frame ones, with some missing. Of some 320,000 clones in the sample, nearly 90% are singletons; the top ten hold less than 3.5%. The sequencing input was PBMCs or T cells enriched from blood (not recorded which). The receptors come from a woman aged 45-60 years who had been exposed to COVID-19.

Details on this clone: Distinct nucleotide sequences in the sample also encode this CDR3. The chain uses TRBV5-1 and TRBJ1-2; TRBD1 might be the D (6 bases). Germline V gene lookup returns CDR1 SGHRS and CDR2 YFSETQ. Trimming took 0 bases from V and 3 from J, leaving 9 bases between them. The CDR3 totals 14 residues. CDR3 coding DNA: TGCGCCAGCAGCTTGGTAGGGGGGGACTATGGCTACACCTTC. Amino acids: CASSLVGGDYGYTF.

The chain joins TRBV28 to TRBJ1-1, with 10 bases lining up with TRBD1. V lost 3 bases and J lost 1; bases outside the gene matches: 5. Germline V gene data show CDR1 as MDHEN and CDR2 as SYDVKM. The CDR3 extends over 16 amino acids. The CDR3 here is CASSLDRGSWNTEAFF. DNA for the CDR3: TGTGCCAGCAGTTTGGACAGGGGGAGTTGGAACACTGAAGCTTTCTTT.

V gene TRBV6-4 combines with J gene TRBJ2-1, with a tentative D call TRBD2 (6 bases). The CDR3 totals 17 residues. V lost 5 bases to trimming and J lost 0 bases, with 17 bases between them. Germline values: CDR1 MRHNA, CDR2 SNTAGT. CDR3 nucleotides: TGTGCCAGCAGTCAAGATTATCTAGCGAGCTCCTACAATGAGCAGTTCTTC. This sequence encodes CASSQDYLASSYNEQFF.

J is TRBJ2-1 and V is TRBV11-3; perhaps TRBD2 as D (5 bases). V lost 4 bases and J lost 7, with 17 bases in between. Germline V gene lookup returns CDR1 SGHNT and CDR2 YENEEA. This CDR3 comprises 15 residues. In nucleotides, the CDR3 is TGTGCCAGCAGCTCCCCCCTCCTAGGAGGAAATGAGCAGTTCTTC. It translates to CASSSPLLGGNEQFF.

This clone was seen a single time. The CDR3 reads CASTEGGGRGQPQHF. DNA for the CDR3: TGTGCCAGCACCGAGGGGGGAGGGCGCGGTCAGCCCCAGCATTTT. The chain is built from TRBV28 and TRBJ1-5; a weak D match, TRBD1 (6 bases). Trimming cost V 7 bases and J 6 bases, with 19 bases left between them. Germline V lookup: CDR1 MDHEN, CDR2 SYDVKM. The CDR3 is made up of 15 amino acids.

J is TRBJ2-2 and V is TRBV19; TRBD2 matches at 8 bases. The CDR3 has 16 residues. V lost 4 bases, J lost 1 base, and 5 bases stayed unmatched. The germline CDR1 and CDR2 sequences are LNHDA and SQIVND (reference sequence). As DNA, the CDR3 is TGTGCCAGTAGTAGGTTAGCGGGACTGAACACCGGGGAGCTGTTTTTT. Its protein is CASSRLAGLNTGELFF.

This chain connects TRBV7-9 to TRBJ2-1; 16 bases line up with TRBD2. The CDR3 is made up of 15 amino acids. With V trimmed by 5 bases and J by 8 bases, 3 bases remained unmatched. Germline V lookup: CDR1 SEHNR, CDR2 FQNEAQ (reference sequence). CDR3 sequence: CASSKGTSGGDEQFF. In nucleotides, the CDR3 is TGTGCCAGCAGCAAAGGGACTAGCGGGGGGGATGAGCAGTTCTTC.

The chain carries TRBV6-1 and TRBJ1-2; unclear D gene. Germline-derived CDR1 and CDR2 are MNHNS and SASEGT. V gave up 2 bases and J gave up 9 bases, with 13 bases separating them. CDR3 size: 13 residues. CDR3 sequence (DNA): TGTGCCAGCAGTGAATCTGGCCCGGGAAGCTACACCTTC. This sequence encodes CASSESGPGSYTF.

The gene calls are TRBV7-9 and TRBJ2-2; D is perhaps TRBD1 (6 bases). V was trimmed by 7 bases and J by 1 base, leaving 7 bases between them. CDR3 length equals 13 residues. Germline V gene lookup returns CDR1 SEHNR and CDR2 FQNEAQ (reference sequence). CDR3 amino acids: CASTGQNTGELFF. DNA of the CDR3: TGTGCCAGCACGGGACAGAACACCGGGGAGCTGTTTTTT. The full variable domain, its missing parts supplied by reference TRBV7-9 and TRBJ2-2, is DTGVSQNPRHKITKRGQNVTFRCDPISEHNRLYWYRQTLGQGPEFLTYFQNEAQLEKSRLLSDRFSAERPKGSFSTLEIQRTEQGDSAMYLCASTGQNTGELFFGEGSRLTVL.

This rearrangement joins TRBV10-3 to TRBJ2-7; tentatively, D is TRBD2 (8 bases). The CDR3 is 13 residues long. The V and J ends lost 5 bases and 5 bases respectively, with 13 bases between them. Germline V CDR1 and CDR2: ENHRY, SYGVKD. CDR3 nucleotide sequence: TGTGCCATCAGTACGGGGGGGACAGACGAGCAGTACTTC. Protein sequence: CAISTGGTDEQYF.

This clone was observed a few times. Relative to the germline gene, one junction end is altered; a read error may explain this. The chain joins TRBV6-1 to TRBJ2-1, with a possible D match to TRBD2 (7 bases). Germline CDR1 is MNHNS and CDR2 is SASEGT. The CDR3 length is 12 residues. For the CDR3, the DNA is TGTGCCAGCAGTGAGGGGGGGCGGAGGTTGCTCTTC. This codes for CASSEGGRRLLF.

This clone came up once. V usage is TRBV5-1 and J usage is TRBJ2-7; a possible D gene is TRBD2 (6 bases). Trimming removed 0 bases at V and 0 bases at J, with 10 bases between. CDR1 is SGHRS, CDR2 YFSETQ, per germline. CDR3 size: 15 residues. CDR3 DNA sequence: TGCGCCAGCAGCTTGGGCGCGGGGAACTCCTACGAGCAGTACTTC. Translation: CASSLGAGNSYEQYF.

This rearrangement joins TRBV4-1 to TRBJ1-5; 8 nucleotides line up with TRBD1. V was clipped by 1 base and J by 6 bases; unmatched bases: 8. Germline V lookup: CDR1 MGHRA, CDR2 YSYEKL. This CDR3 comprises 16 residues. The CDR3 reads CASSQGPGGVGQPQHF. The CDR3 DNA follows: TGCGCCAGCAGCCAAGGACCAGGGGGCGTCGGTCAGCCCCAGCATTTT.

This clone was recorded only once. The chain is built from TRBV30 and TRBJ1-5; D unclear. The CDR3 contains 13 residues. Trimming shortened V by 2 bases and J by 3 bases, and 8 bases separated the two germline ends. Per the germline V gene, CDR1 is GTSNPN and CDR2 is SVGIG (reference sequence). DNA for the CDR3: TGTGCCTGGAGTTTTCAGGTCAATCAGCCCCAGCATTTT. It specifies CAWSFQVNQPQHF.

The chain links TRBV4-2 to TRBJ1-6; 7 positions match TRBD1. Germline V gene data show CDR1 as LGHNA and CDR2 as YNFKEQ. V shed 1 base and J 9 bases; nucleotides not matched to a gene: 3. There are 14 residues in the CDR3. The CDR3, as DNA: TGTGCCAGCAGCCAAGGAGGGGGCGGTTCACCCCTCCACTTT. Translated, it gives CASSQGGGGSPLHF.